A single sample is the source of the 15 T cell receptor beta chains below, sequenced in a study of T cells in Graves' hyperthyroidism and ophthalmopathy. Amplification of TCR beta CDR3 regions used RNA as the template. The primer set for the first-round RT-PCR of the TCR CDR3 was HTBI. TCRdb independently ran MiXCR on the multiplex PCR reads; one entry per CDR3 protein. Among about 360,000 distinct CDR3 sequences listed, less than 15% were seen once. Sequencing was carried out using blood. All receptors derive from a man aged 25-45 years with Graves' hyperthyroidism that later progressed to Graves' ophthalmopathy.

Notes on this clonotype: Germline and junction disagree at one end, which may indicate a read error. The rearrangement joins TRBV28 to TRBJ1-5; perhaps TRBD1 as D (5 bases). Germline loops: CDR1 MDHEN, CDR2 SYDVKM. The CDR3 is made up of 12 amino acids. The CDR3 spells CASSSGSQSQHF. CDR3 DNA: TGTGCCAGCAGTTCAGGGTCTCAGTCCCAGCATTTT.

There are many counts of this clonotype. The rearrangement uses TRBV12-3 or TRBV12-4 and TRBJ2-7; D not certain. V shed 3 bases and J shed 2 bases, with 11 bases lying between them. The CDR3 has 14 amino acids. Here the CDR3 reads CASSLSSSPYEQYF. The CDR3, as DNA: TGTGCCAGCAGTTTGTCCTCTTCCCCCTACGAGCAGTACTTC.

A note on this clonotype: This may be a read error, as it is one base from a much larger clone. The CDR3 carries no conserved terminal phenylalanine or tryptophan, so it likely arises from a read error. This chain links TRBV7-2 with TRBJ1-4; D is uncertain. Germline lookup yields CDR1 SGHTA and CDR2 FQGNSA. Trimming removed 5 bases at V and 0 bases at J, with 7 bases between. This CDR3 has 14 amino acids. The DNA for the CDR3 is TGTGCCAGCAGCCCGCCTGCAACTAATGAAAAACTGTTTTGT. Translated: CASSPPATNEKLFC.

This clonotype was detected many times. The rearrangement uses TRBV12-3 or TRBV12-4 and TRBJ1-2; no reliable D call. V was clipped by 3 bases and J by 2 bases, with 16 bases between them. The CDR3 has 16 residues. Here the CDR3 reads CASSFRTAPANYGYTF. CDR3 in DNA: TGTGCCAGCAGTTTTAGGACCGCACCCGCCAACTATGGCTACACCTTC.

This clonotype was seen a few times. The chain uses TRBV6-1 and TRBJ2-7; 8 nucleotides match TRBD1. Germline V gene lookup returns CDR1 MNHNS and CDR2 SASEGT. Trimming removed 6 bases from V and 4 bases from J; junction bases left unmatched: 8. The CDR3 has 14 amino acids. In DNA form, the CDR3 reads TGTGCCAGCAGAGGGAGTGGACAGGGATACGAGCAGTACTTC. Its translation: CASRGSGQGYEQYF.

The rearrangement joins TRBV20-1 to TRBJ1-5; tentative D call: TRBD1 (6 bases). Germline assignment: CDR1 DFQATT and CDR2 SNEGSKA (reference sequence). The germline V and J ends were trimmed by 5 bases and 0 bases, with 14 bases remaining between them. The length of the CDR3 is 15 residues. CDR3 in amino acids: CSAGSQGASNQPQHF. CDR3 in DNA: TGCAGTGCTGGATCACAGGGAGCTAGCAATCAGCCCCAGCATTTT.

This clonotype appeared many times. The J gene is TRBJ2-7, the V gene TRBV7-9, with 7 bases aligning to TRBD2. The CDR3 is 14 residues long. Losses at the gene ends were 9 bases for V and 1 base for J; bases not matched to a gene: 9. CDR1 is SEHNR, CDR2 FQNEAQ, per germline (reference sequence). CDR3 sequence reads: CASSLAEDSYEQYF. The CDR3, as DNA: TGTGCCAGTTCGCTAGCGGAGGATTCCTACGAGCAGTACTTC.

The chain recombines TRBV6-2 or TRBV6-3 with TRBJ2-7; 7 positions match TRBD2. Germline V gene lookup returns CDR1 MNHEY and CDR2 SVGEGT. The CDR3 is made up of 14 amino acids. After removal of 4 bases from V and 6 bases from J, the junction contained 9 bases not matched to a gene. The CDR3 is CASSSLGGGGEQYF. The CDR3 DNA is TGTGCCAGCAGTTCGTTGGGGGGGGGAGGCGAGCAGTACTTC.

Ten or more counts support this clonotype. The DNA of the CDR3 is TGTGCCAGCAGACCGGGACAGGGATTCCCTCAGCCCCAGCATTTT. Amino acid sequence: CASRPGQGFPQPQHF. The chain links TRBV12-3 or TRBV12-4 to TRBJ1-5, with 9 bases identical to TRBD1. Unmatched junction bases numbered 9, after V lost 6 bases and J lost 6 bases. This CDR3 region has 15 residues.

V and J are TRBV10-3 and TRBJ2-6; D is uncertain. The V and J ends lost 6 bases and 0 bases respectively, with 12 bases between them. Germline V gives CDR1 ENHRY, CDR2 SYGVKD. The CDR3 has 16 residues. The CDR3 DNA sequence: TGTGCCATCAGGGCAGAGCGATCCTCTGGGGCCAACGTCCTGACTTTC. It is translated as CAIRAERSSGANVLTF.

The rearrangement uses TRBV6-1 and TRBJ1-1; 7 bases fit TRBD1. The ends lost 6 bases at V and 1 base at J; junction bases unmatched: 11. The CDR3 is 16 residues long. Germline loops: CDR1 MNHNS, CDR2 SASEGT. The CDR3: CASRPPWGQPNTEAFF. The CDR3 DNA follows: TGTGCCAGCAGACCCCCATGGGGACAGCCGAACACTGAAGCTTTCTTT.

This clonotype was observed many times. The CDR3: CASSLASGTGVYGYTF. CDR3 sequence (DNA): TGTGCCAGCAGCTTAGCCTCCGGGACAGGGGTGTATGGCTACACCTTC. This chain links TRBV7-9 with TRBJ1-2; 10 positions agree with TRBD1. The CDR3 is 16 amino acids. V lost 0 bases, J lost 5 bases, and 6 bases stayed unmatched. CDR1 SEHNR and CDR2 FQNEAQ come from the germline V gene (reference sequence). Full variable domain (outside the CDR3, taken from reference TRBV7-9 and TRBJ1-2): DTGVSQNPRHKITKRGQNVTFRCDPISEHNRLYWYRQTLGQGPEFLTYFQNEAQLEKSRLLSDRFSAERPKGSFSTLEIQRTEQGDSAMYLCASSLASGTGVYGYTFGSGTRLTVV.

The sample holds one count of this clonotype. The germline gene is not matched at one end of the junction; a read error may be the cause. The chain has TRBV6-1 and TRBJ1-1; D may be TRBD1 (5 bases). Germline CDR1 reads MNHNS; CDR2 reads SASEGT. This CDR3 spans 14 amino acids. The CDR3 bases are TGTGCCAGCAGTGAAAGGGGCAGAAACACTGGAGCTTTCTTT. It yields the protein CASSERGRNTGAFF.

This clonotype was counted ten times or more. The chain recombines TRBV24-1 with TRBJ2-2; possible D gene TRBD1, 5 bases. Trimming took 9 bases from V and 3 from J, leaving 10 bases between them. This CDR3 comprises 13 residues. Germline-derived CDR1 and CDR2 are KGHDR and SFDVKD. Written as DNA, the CDR3 is TGTGCCACCTGTCAAGGGGACACCGGGGAGCTGTTTTTT. Its translation is CATCQGDTGELFF.

The chain combines TRBV20-1 with TRBJ2-3; TRBD2 aligns across 13 bases. This CDR3 region has 13 residues. Germline CDR1 is DFQATT and CDR2 is SNEGSKA (reference sequence). The CDR3 is CVGLAGVTDTQYF. The CDR3 bases are TGCGTAGGACTAGCGGGGGTCACAGATACGCAGTATTTT.